Below, 32 T cell receptor beta chains from the same sample are listed, as sequenced in a study of graft-versus-host responses after intestinal transplantation. Antigen specificity for these receptors is unknown. The protocol was immunoSEQ multiplex PCR, while the TCRdb copy is restricted to in-frame clones and leaves out a portion. The sample shows 80,000 to 100,000 clones, around 83% of them seen only once. This specimen consisted of unstimulated CD8+ T cells sorted from spleen or lymph node cells, obtained before intestinal transplant. The receptor set was obtained from a human donor who received an intestinal transplant.

V is TRBV5-4 and J is TRBJ2-5; D gene uncertain. V was shortened by 0 bases and J by 2 bases, with 5 bases between the two germline ends. The CDR3 covers 13 residues. From germline, CDR1 is SGHNT and CDR2 YYREEE (reference sequence). Here the CDR3 reads CASSLDLQETQYF. In DNA form, the CDR3 reads TGTGCCAGCAGCTTGGACTTGCAAGAGACCCAGTACTTC.

The rearrangement uses TRBV10-3 and TRBJ1-4, with D hard to call. CDR1 and CDR2 from the germline V gene are ENHRY and SYGVKD. The CDR3 consists of 17 residues. V was pared by 3 bases and J by 5 bases, with 19 bases between. CDR3 in amino acids: CAISEEATPYENEKLFF. The DNA of the CDR3 is TGTGCCATCAGTGAAGAAGCCACCCCGTACGAAAATGAAAAACTGTTTTTT.

The gene calls are TRBV27 and TRBJ1-6, with D tentatively TRBD1 (6 bases). The CDR3 totals 16 residues. V lost 3 bases to trimming and J lost 0 bases, with 9 bases between them. The V gene's germline CDR1 is MNHEY and CDR2 SMNVEV (reference sequence). CDR3 sequence (DNA): TGTGCCAGCAGTTTCCAGGACAGCTCCTATAATTCACCCCTCCACTTT. Translating gives CASSFQDSSYNSPLHF.

This chain links TRBV7-6 with TRBJ2-2; D is possibly TRBD1 (6 bases). V lost 1 base and J 2 bases, leaving 14 bases between the germline ends. The CDR3 is 17 residues long. Per germline, CDR1 SGHVS and CDR2 FNYEAQ. The CDR3 spells CASSLGSQGINTGELFF. The CDR3 bases are TGTGCCAGCAGCTTAGGGTCTCAGGGGATAAACACCGGGGAGCTGTTTTTT.

This rearrangement joins TRBV27 to TRBJ2-1, with 9 bases fitting TRBD1. The CDR3 is 17 residues long. Germline V gives CDR1 MNHEY, CDR2 SMNVEV (reference sequence). V lost 3 bases to trimming and J lost 0 bases; unmatched junction nucleotides: 6. Written as DNA, the CDR3 is TGTGCCAGCAGTTTGATTTGGGGACAGGGCTCCTACAATGAGCAGTTCTTC. This translates into CASSLIWGQGSYNEQFF.

The rearrangement links TRBV7-9 to TRBJ2-7; the D is unclear. CDR3 size: 13 residues. Trimming took 8 bases from V and 3 from J, leaving 14 bases between them. The germline V gene has CDR1 SEHNR and CDR2 FQNEAQ (reference sequence). CDR3 sequence: CASAVSGFYEQYF. The DNA of the CDR3 is TGTGCCAGCGCGGTATCCGGGTTCTACGAGCAGTACTTC. Variable domain in full (rest from reference TRBV7-9 and TRBJ2-7): DTGVSQNPRHKITKRGQNVTFRCDPISEHNRLYWYRQTLGQGPEFLTYFQNEAQLEKSRLLSDRFSAERPKGSFSTLEIQRTEQGDSAMYLCASAVSGFYEQYFGPGTRLTVT.

V is TRBV7-9 and J is TRBJ1-3, with 9 bases lining up with TRBD1. After removal of 9 bases from V and 0 bases from J, the junction contained 3 bases not matched to a gene. The germline V gene encodes CDR1 SEHNR and CDR2 FQNEAQ (reference sequence). The CDR3 loop spans 14 amino acids. CDR3 in DNA: TGTGCCAGTGGGGGACAGGGCTCTGGAAACACCATATATTTT. Translated: CASGGQGSGNTIYF. The whole variable domain, remainder taken from reference TRBV7-9 and TRBJ1-3, is DTGVSQNPRHKITKRGQNVTFRCDPISEHNRLYWYRQTLGQGPEFLTYFQNEAQLEKSRLLSDRFSAERPKGSFSTLEIQRTEQGDSAMYLCASGGQGSGNTIYFGEGSWLTVV.

The genes are TRBV28 and TRBJ2-6, with TRBD1 as a possible D gene (6 bases). Germline V lookup: CDR1 MDHEN, CDR2 SYDVKM. V lost 3 bases to trimming and J lost 0 bases, with 18 bases between them. This CDR3 spans 19 amino acids. CDR3 bases: TGTGCCAGCAGTTTTTGGTGGAACAGGGAAAACTCTGGGGCCAACGTCCTGACTTTC. Translation: CASSFWWNRENSGANVLTF.

This rearrangement joins TRBV27 to TRBJ2-7; maybe TRBD1 (6 bases). Germline values: CDR1 MNHEY, CDR2 SMNVEV (reference sequence). Trimming took off 5 bases at V and 3 bases at J, with 14 bases between the two ends. The CDR3 length is 14 residues. The CDR3 bases are TGTGCCAGCAGTATCTCCGGGACAATCTACGAGCAGTACTTC. Translating it yields CASSISGTIYEQYF.

The chain uses TRBV7-3 and TRBJ1-2, with D possibly TRBD1 on 6 matching bases. V lost 11 bases, J lost 2 bases, and 18 bases lay in between. Germline-derived CDR1 and CDR2 are SGHTA and FQGTGA. This CDR3 comprises 14 residues. The CDR3 sequence: CAPGGTRGNYGYTF. The CDR3 DNA is TGTGCCCCGGGGGGGACCAGGGGCAACTATGGCTACACCTTC.

This clone was observed once. J is TRBJ2-7 and V is TRBV5-1; no definite D call. CDR1 and CDR2 (germline): SGHRS, YFSETQ. This CDR3 has 13 residues. Trimming removed 3 bases from V and 3 bases from J, with 10 bases in between. CDR3 coding DNA: TGCGCCAGCAGCTGGCAGGAAAGCTACGAGCAGTACTTC. This sequence encodes CASSWQESYEQYF. The full variable domain, in which reference TRBV5-1 and TRBJ2-7 provide the parts outside the CDR3, is KAGVTQTPRYLIKTRGQQVTLSCSPISGHRSVSWYQQTPGQGLQFLFEYFSETQRNKGNFPGRFSGRQFSNSRSEMNVSTLELGDSALYLCASSWQESYEQYFGPGTRLTVT.

A few counts support this clone. The same CDR3 arises from other DNA sequences in this sample as well. The chain is built from TRBV6-5 and TRBJ1-1; TRBD1 matches 8 bases. Unmatched junction bases numbered 4, after V lost 0 bases and J lost 4 bases. The CDR3 length is 15 residues. From germline, CDR1 is MNHEY and CDR2 SVGAGI. CDR3 protein: CASSYSATGGTEAFF. CDR3 coding DNA: TGTGCCAGCAGTTACTCGGCAACAGGGGGCACTGAAGCTTTCTTT.

The CDR3 DNA sequence: TGTGCCAGCAGCCTCCTGACAGTAGGGGGCTACGAGCAGTACTTC. Its translation is CASSLLTVGGYEQYF. The J gene is TRBJ2-7, the V gene TRBV7-9; maybe TRBD1 (6 bases). CDR1 and CDR2 from the germline V gene are SEHNR and FQNEAQ (reference sequence). This CDR3 contains 15 residues. Trimming took off 5 bases at V and 3 bases at J, with 17 bases between the two ends.

The chain recombines TRBV5-8 with TRBJ2-3, with 10 bases matching TRBD2. V gave up 3 bases and J gave up 4 bases; unmatched junction bases: 5. Germline CDR1 and CDR2: SGHTS and YDEGEE. The CDR3 consists of 15 residues. The chain's CDR3 is CASSSGLAEPDTQYF. DNA for the CDR3: TGTGCCAGCAGCTCCGGACTAGCGGAGCCAGATACGCAGTATTTT.

This chain joins TRBV13 and TRBJ2-1, with D perhaps assigned TRBD1 or TRBD2 (6 bases each). There are 13 residues in the CDR3. Germline assignment: CDR1 PRHDT and CDR2 FYEKMQ (reference sequence). V was trimmed by 5 bases and J by 5 bases, leaving 10 bases between them. Here the CDR3 reads CASSLRGDNEQFF. Written as DNA, the CDR3 is TGTGCCAGCAGCCTTAGGGGGGACAATGAGCAGTTCTTC.

This chain links TRBV4-2 with TRBJ1-3, with TRBD1 matching 7 bases. This CDR3 region has 16 residues. V lost 4 bases and J lost 3; bases outside the gene matches: 9. Germline CDR1 is LGHNA and CDR2 is YNFKEQ. CDR3 sequence: CASSPPGRGLGNTIYF. The CDR3 nucleotides read TGTGCCAGCAGCCCACCGGGAAGGGGGCTTGGAAACACCATATATTTT.

The table lists this clone with a few counts. The chain links TRBV6-5 to TRBJ1-4, with TRBD1 as a possible D gene (5 bases). CDR3 size: 14 residues. V dropped 5 bases and J dropped 8 bases, with 15 bases sitting between them. The germline CDR1 and CDR2 sequences are MNHEY and SVGAGI. The CDR3 sequence: CASSPGLLGEKLFF. The CDR3 DNA is TGTGCCAGCAGTCCAGGGTTATTGGGAGAAAAACTGTTTTTT.

The chain is built from TRBV5-6 and TRBJ2-5; TRBD1 might be the D (6 bases). The J call may be faulty, since TRBJ2-7 better matches the DNA end. The V gene's germline CDR1 is SGHDT and CDR2 YYEEEE. CDR3 length: 12 amino acids. The CDR3 region is CASSLGTPEQYF. CDR3 in DNA: TGTGCCAGCAGCTTAGGGACACCCGAGCAGTACTTC.

This chain joins TRBV6-5 and TRBJ2-1, with D uncertain. Germline V lookup: CDR1 MNHEY, CDR2 SVGAGI. V dropped 2 bases and J dropped 8 bases, with 7 bases sitting between them. The CDR3 is 12 amino acids. The CDR3 DNA is TGTGCCAGCAGTTACGCTGAGCATGAGCAGTTCTTC. Amino acids: CASSYAEHEQFF.

The V call is TRBV5-4, the J call TRBJ1-5, with D unclear. Germline values: CDR1 SGHNT, CDR2 YYREEE (reference sequence). V was clipped by 0 bases and J by 5 bases, with 6 bases between them. This CDR3 spans 13 amino acids. The CDR3 loop reads CASSLELDQPQHF. The CDR3 nucleotides are TGTGCCAGCAGCTTGGAGCTCGATCAGCCCCAGCATTTT. Variable domain in full (rest from reference TRBV5-4 and TRBJ1-5): ETGVTQSPTHLIKTRGQQVTLRCSSQSGHNTVSWYQQALGQGPQFIFQYYREEENGRGNFPPRFSGLQFPNYSSELNVNALELDDSALYLCASSLELDQPQHFGDGTRLSIL.

The genes are TRBV21-1 and TRBJ2-5. TRBV21-1 is a pseudogene locus. This CDR3 region has 13 residues. DNA of the CDR3: TGTGCCAGCAGTGGACGGGTCCAAGAGACCCAGTACTTC. As protein: CASSGRVQETQYF.

The genes are TRBV12-5 and TRBJ1-1; D gene ambiguous. Trimming took 6 bases from V and 3 from J, leaving 11 bases between them. The CDR3 runs 13 residues. CDR1 and CDR2 (germline): LGHNT, FRNRAP. The CDR3 here is CASGPVRYTEAFF. DNA for the CDR3: TGTGCTAGTGGACCCGTCCGATACACTGAAGCTTTCTTT.

As for this clone: Additional DNA sequences in this sample encode the identical CDR3. The chain links TRBV12-5 to TRBJ2-2, with 9 bases that match TRBD1. Germline assignment: CDR1 LGHNT and CDR2 FRNRAP. V gave up 4 bases and J gave up 2 bases; unmatched junction bases: 14. CDR3 length: 19 amino acids. The CDR3 coding sequence is TGTGCTAGTGGTTGGACCACGGACAGGGGAAGGGACAACACCGGGGAGCTGTTTTTT. Residues: CASGWTTDRGRDNTGELFF.

V and J are TRBV5-6 and TRBJ2-1; tentatively, D is TRBD1 (6 bases). V gave up 4 bases and J gave up 2 bases, with 13 bases separating them. CDR1 is SGHDT and CDR2 is YYEEEE in the germline V gene. The CDR3 contains 15 residues. CDR3 loop: CASSTRDTTYNEQFF. The CDR3 DNA follows: TGTGCCAGCAGCACCCGGGACACTACCTACAATGAGCAGTTCTTC.

This chain joins TRBV28 and TRBJ1-6; 8 nucleotides line up with TRBD1. Germline assignment: CDR1 MDHEN and CDR2 SYDVKM. The CDR3 covers 15 residues. J gave up 10 bases and V 1 base, and 6 bases lay outside the gene matches. CDR3 bases: TGTGCCAGCAGTTTATCAGGGGGCCCCGGGTCACCCCTCCACTTT. Its protein is CASSLSGGPGSPLHF.

J is TRBJ1-3 and V is TRBV11-2; D unresolved. V was shortened by 6 bases and J by 2 bases, with 14 bases between the two germline ends. The CDR3 totals 15 residues. CDR1 and CDR2 from the germline V gene are SGHAT and FQNNGV. This CDR3 is CASRAKKGPGNTIYF. In nucleotides, the CDR3 is TGTGCCAGCAGGGCCAAGAAGGGTCCTGGAAACACCATATATTTT.

The chain combines TRBV6-6 with TRBJ2-7; D is uncertain. The germline V gene encodes CDR1 MNHNY and CDR2 SVGAGI (reference sequence). The CDR3 sequence is 15 residues long. V was pared by 0 bases and J by 2 bases, with 11 bases between. The CDR3 region is CASSYSAPATYEQYF. CDR3 sequence (DNA): TGTGCCAGCAGTTACTCGGCTCCAGCAACCTACGAGCAGTACTTC.

The J gene is TRBJ1-1, the V gene TRBV6-1; TRBD1 might be the D (6 bases). V gave up 6 bases and J gave up 11 bases, with 25 bases separating them. Per germline, CDR1 MNHNS and CDR2 SASEGT. The CDR3 totals 15 residues. DNA of the CDR3: TGTGCCAGCAGCGATGGGGAGACAGGACGTTTATGGGCTTTCTTT. Protein: CASSDGETGRLWAFF.

CDR3 in DNA: TGTGCCAGCAGTTGGACCTACGAGCAGTACTTC. Protein: CASSWTYEQYF. The V and J genes are TRBV2 and TRBJ2-7; D is ambiguous. The ends were cut back, 5 bases at V and 2 bases at J, with 4 bases in the middle. The CDR3 runs 11 residues. The germline V gene has CDR1 SNHLY and CDR2 FYNNEI.

The V and J genes are TRBV30 and TRBJ2-7, with TRBD1 as a possible D gene (5 bases). The CDR3 spans 15 residues. Deletions cut 3 bases from V and 0 bases from J, with 15 bases between. Germline V gene data show CDR1 as GTSNPN and CDR2 as SVGIG (reference sequence). This chain's CDR3 is CAWSIDRLSSYEQYF. The DNA of the CDR3 is TGTGCCTGGAGCATCGACAGACTGAGCTCCTACGAGCAGTACTTC.

This rearrangement joins TRBV11-1 to TRBJ2-2; 11 bases map to TRBD2. Germline CDR1 SGHAT, CDR2 FQDESV (reference sequence). The V and J ends lost 2 bases and 3 bases, in that order; junction bases with no gene match: 2. This CDR3 has 16 residues. CDR3 in amino acids: CASSLTSGGYTGELFF. In nucleotides, the CDR3 is TGTGCCAGCAGCTTAACTAGCGGGGGTTACACCGGGGAGCTGTTTTTT.

This clone occurred a few times. The rearrangement uses TRBV5-5 and TRBJ1-2; the D gene is possibly TRBD1 (5 bases). Trimming removed 7 bases at V and 6 bases at J, with 25 bases between. The germline CDR1 and CDR2 sequences are SGHKS and YYEKEE (reference sequence). This CDR3 region has 16 residues. The CDR3: CASSGDARVSLDGYTF. CDR3 nucleotide sequence: TGTGCCAGCTCCGGGGACGCCCGGGTTTCTCTGGATGGCTACACCTTC.